The clone carrying this TCR beta chain was observed a single time. The same CDR3 arises from other DNA sequences in this sample as well. These data come from a study of blood T cell repertoires in COVID-19. For the study at large: COVID-19 samples from acute and convalescent phases originated in the United States, Italy and Spain. From T cells, B-cell-depleted T cells, or PBMCs came the material, which was cDNA or gDNA.

The germline gives CDR1 LGHDT, CDR2 YNNKEL (reference sequence). Trimming left V 0 bases short and J 8 bases short, with 10 bases between. This CDR3 spans 14 amino acids. The recovered donors of Cohort 3 showed two negative PCRs, clearance, or symptom resolution. Original data processing: Nucleated cell number was recorded as an estimate derived from reference gene primer amplification. Sequencing used immunoSEQ multiplex PCR; TCRdb keeps in-frame clones, though not all of them. Clonal size and the V and J genes are those of that table, whereas D and trimming came from the DNA. Of about 170,000 clones listed, more than 85% are singletons.

The sample was PBMCs or T cells enriched from blood (not recorded which). This clonotype originated in a woman aged 45-60 years who had recovered from COVID-19. The J gene is TRBJ1-4, the V gene TRBV3-1 (or the pseudogene TRBV3-2); D unclear. The CDR3 DNA is TGTGCCAGCAGCCAAGATCTAGGTGGCGAAAAACTGTTTTTT. Amino acid sequence: CASSQDLGGEKLFF.